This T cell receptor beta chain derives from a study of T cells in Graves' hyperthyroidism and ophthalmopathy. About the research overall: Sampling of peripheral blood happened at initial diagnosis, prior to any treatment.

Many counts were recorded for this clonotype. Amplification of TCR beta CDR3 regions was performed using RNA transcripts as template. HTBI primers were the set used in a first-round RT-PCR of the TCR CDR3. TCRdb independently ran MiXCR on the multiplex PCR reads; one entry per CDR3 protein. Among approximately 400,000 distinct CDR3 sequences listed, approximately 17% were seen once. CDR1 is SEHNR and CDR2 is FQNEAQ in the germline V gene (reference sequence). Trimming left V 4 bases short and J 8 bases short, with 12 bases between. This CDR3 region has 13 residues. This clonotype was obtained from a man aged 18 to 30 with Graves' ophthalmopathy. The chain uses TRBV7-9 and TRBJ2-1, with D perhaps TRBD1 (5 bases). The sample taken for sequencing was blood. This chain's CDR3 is CASSSRQKHEQFF. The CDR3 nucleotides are TGTGCCAGCAGCTCCCGACAGAAACATGAGCAGTTCTTC.